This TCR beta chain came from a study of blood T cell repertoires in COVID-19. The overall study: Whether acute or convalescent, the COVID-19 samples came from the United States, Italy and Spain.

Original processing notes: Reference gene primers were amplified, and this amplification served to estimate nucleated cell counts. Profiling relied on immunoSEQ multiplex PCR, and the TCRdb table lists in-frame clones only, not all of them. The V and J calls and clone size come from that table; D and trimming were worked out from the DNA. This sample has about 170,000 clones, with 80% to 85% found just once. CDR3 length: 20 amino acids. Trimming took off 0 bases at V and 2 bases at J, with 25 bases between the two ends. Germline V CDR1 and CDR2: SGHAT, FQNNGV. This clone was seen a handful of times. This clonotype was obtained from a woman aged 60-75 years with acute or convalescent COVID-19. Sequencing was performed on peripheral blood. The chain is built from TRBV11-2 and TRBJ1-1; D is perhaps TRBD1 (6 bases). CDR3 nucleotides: TGTGCCAGCAGCTTAGATATTATCGGGCGAGGACAGCCCTTTAACACTGAAGCTTTCTTT. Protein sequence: CASSLDIIGRGQPFNTEAFF.